This TCR beta chain appears in the sequencing data of a study of blood T cell repertoires in COVID-19. CDR3 length: 14 residues. The germline CDR1 and CDR2 sequences are SGHRS and YFSETQ. The ends lost 9 bases at V and 5 bases at J; junction bases unmatched: 9. Method: immunoSEQ multiplex PCR; TCRdb's copy keeps in-frame clones and lacks some. The sample includes around 260,000 clones, nearly 90% of them seen just once. Material: peripheral blood. The source of this sequence is a human donor in a cohort sampled during active COVID-19. The V and J genes are TRBV5-1 and TRBJ1-2, with 11 nucleotides matching TRBD1. CDR3 loop: CATGAGQGGYGYTF. As DNA, the CDR3 is TGCGCCACCGGTGCGGGACAGGGGGGGTATGGCTACACCTTC. The full variable domain, with the rest looked up from reference TRBV5-1 and TRBJ1-2, is KAGVTQTPRYLIKTRGQQVTLSCSPISGHRSVSWYQQTPGQGLQFLFEYFSETQRNKGNFPGRFSGRQFSNSRSEMNVSTLELGDSALYLCATGAGQGGYGYTFGSGTRLTVV.